The sequence of this TCR beta chain was determined in a study of blood T cell repertoires in COVID-19. V lost 3 bases and J 0 bases, leaving 13 bases between the germline ends. The CDR3 runs 16 residues. CDR1 and CDR2 (germline): PRHDT, FYEKMQ (reference sequence). Produced via immunoSEQ multiplex PCR; TCRdb's table is partial and in-frame only. The data contain 110,000 to 150,000 clones, under 80% of them singletons. The sequence was obtained from a man between 60 and 75 years old with acute or convalescent COVID-19. The chain uses TRBV13 and TRBJ2-3, with a possible D match to TRBD2 (6 bases). The sequenced sample was peripheral blood. The CDR3 reads CASSFERLGSTDTQYF. For the CDR3, the DNA is TGTGCCAGCAGCTTTGAGAGACTAGGGAGCACAGATACGCAGTATTTT.